This TCR beta chain is drawn from a study of CXCR3-negative and CXCR3-positive naive CD8 T cells. Libraries were UMI-labeled 5' RACE TRB cDNA. TCRdb reanalyzed the 5' RACE reads and collapses them to one entry per CDR3 protein, without DNA. Recorded for this sample: tens of thousands of distinct CDR3 sequences. Sequencing was performed on naive CXCR3- CD8+ T cells from blood. As to subset: CD45RO-CCR7+CD27+CD95- naive CD8+ T cells lacking CXCR3 (TNR3-). This TCR was recovered from a human donor in good health. Some clones in this sample may be carry-over from other donors' samples.

The CDR3 reads CASSWVNTEAFF. The chain uses TRBV6-1 and TRBJ1-1. CDR3 length: 12 residues. Per the germline V gene, CDR1 is MNHNS and CDR2 is SASEGT.